One and the same sample provided the 13 T cell receptor beta chains below, sequenced in a study of T cells after yellow fever vaccination. TCRdb itself ran the 5' RACE reads through MiXCR, one entry per CDR3 protein. Here the sample spans 250,000 to 300,000 distinct CDR3 sequences, roughly 5% being singletons. The sequenced sample was CD4+ T cells sorted from PBMCs, obtained on the day of the yellow fever booster vaccination. These receptors were taken from a young man who received the YFV17D yellow fever vaccine.

This clonotype was recorded many times. The chain combines TRBV5-1 with TRBJ1-2, with D unresolved. Per the germline V gene, CDR1 is SGHRS and CDR2 is YFSETQ. V lost 1 base, J lost 6 bases, and 13 bases lay in between. The CDR3 loop spans 14 amino acids. The CDR3 DNA reads as TGCGCCAGCAGCTTGAGTCTGTTTTCTAATGGCTACACCTTC. As protein: CASSLSLFSNGYTF. The whole variable domain, filled in from reference TRBV5-1 and TRBJ1-2, reads KAGVTQTPRYLIKTRGQQVTLSCSPISGHRSVSWYQQTPGQGLQFLFEYFSETQRNKGNFPGRFSGRQFSNSRSEMNVSTLELGDSALYLCASSLSLFSNGYTFGSGTRLTVV.

This clonotype was detected a few times. V usage is TRBV7-2 and J usage is TRBJ2-5; TRBD2 might be the D (6 bases). CDR1 SGHTA and CDR2 FQGNSA come from the germline V gene. V was cut by 5 bases and J by 5 bases, with 18 bases left in between. The CDR3 consists of 15 residues. CDR3 in DNA: TGTGCCAGCAGCCCCCCGAAGGGACTGGGGGAGACCCAGTACTTC. Protein product: CASSPPKGLGETQYF. Complete variable domain (other parts from reference TRBV7-2 and TRBJ2-5): GAGVSQSPSNKVTEKGKDVELRCDPISGHTALYWYRQSLGQGLEFLIYFQGNSAPDKSGLPSDRFSAERTGGSVSTLTIQRTQQEDSAVYLCASSPPKGLGETQYFGPGTRLLVL.

This rearrangement joins TRBV4-2 to TRBJ1-2; TRBD1 might be the D (6 bases). The V gene lost 4 bases and the J gene lost 4 bases, with 10 bases spanning the gap. This CDR3 contains 13 residues. CDR1 and CDR2 from the germline V gene are LGHNA and YNFKEQ. CDR3 region: CASSRTDGYGYTF. CDR3 bases: TGTGCCAGCAGCCGGACAGACGGCTATGGCTACACCTTC.

The sample holds a few counts of this clonotype. This chain connects TRBV2 to TRBJ2-1; D unclear. The CDR3 extends over 12 amino acids. In germline, CDR1 is SNHLY, CDR2 FYNNEI. Trimming left V 1 base short and J 8 bases short, with 6 bases between. This CDR3 is CASSEGPHEQFF. CDR3 bases: TGTGCCAGCAGTGAAGGTCCCCATGAGCAGTTCTTC.

At least ten counts were recorded for this clonotype. J is TRBJ2-7 and V is TRBV20-1; 8 bases are shared with TRBD2. The ends lost 5 bases at V and 1 base at J; junction bases unmatched: 7. The germline V gene encodes CDR1 DFQATT and CDR2 SNEGSKA (reference sequence). The CDR3 length is 14 residues. CDR3 sequence: CSAVPRGVSYEQYF. In DNA, the CDR3 is TGCAGTGCTGTTCCGCGGGGGGTTTCCTACGAGCAGTACTTC.

The chain combines TRBV7-9 with TRBJ2-1, with 8 bases lining up with TRBD2. This CDR3 is built from 14 residues. Germline V lookup: CDR1 SEHNR, CDR2 FQNEAQ (reference sequence). V lost 10 bases to trimming and J lost 0 bases; unmatched junction nucleotides: 5. CDR3 DNA: TGTGCCACGATAGCGGGGAACTCCTACAATGAGCAGTTCTTC. Its protein is CATIAGNSYNEQFF.

The chain joins TRBV20-1 to TRBJ2-3; no clear D. The V end lost 2 bases, the J end lost 2 bases, and 8 bases lay between the germline ends. CDR3 size: 13 residues. The germline CDR1 and CDR2 sequences are DFQATT and SNEGSKA (reference sequence). The CDR3 protein is CSARRTNTDTQYF. The CDR3 nucleotides are TGCAGTGCTAGAAGGACCAACACAGATACGCAGTATTTT.

This clonotype occurred a few times. The rearrangement uses TRBV12-3 or TRBV12-4 and TRBJ2-7; D gene ambiguous. The germline V and J ends were trimmed by 3 bases and 8 bases, with 8 bases remaining between them. The CDR3 spans 11 residues. CDR3 loop: CASSLGRKQYF. The CDR3 bases are TGTGCCAGCAGTTTGGGCAGAAAGCAGTACTTC.

This clonotype has just a few counts. The chain couples TRBV5-1 to TRBJ2-1; D may be TRBD2 (5 bases). Germline V gene data show CDR1 as SGHRS and CDR2 as YFSETQ. The CDR3 covers 14 residues. Trimming pared 0 bases from V and 6 bases from J, leaving 10 bases between. The CDR3 reads CASSLERPRNEQFF. CDR3 coding DNA: TGCGCCAGCAGCTTGGAGCGGCCCCGCAATGAGCAGTTCTTC.

The chain carries TRBV19 and TRBJ1-1; TRBD1 aligns across 10 bases. The CDR3 contains 16 residues. Germline V gene sequence: CDR1 LNHDA, CDR2 SQIVND (reference sequence). The V and J ends lost 6 bases and 4 bases, in that order; junction bases with no gene match: 11. CDR3 sequence reads: CASRPDRGHGGTEAFF. The CDR3 DNA is TGTGCCAGTAGACCCGACAGGGGGCACGGGGGCACTGAAGCTTTCTTT.

This clonotype was observed many times. The gene calls are TRBV12-3 or TRBV12-4 and TRBJ1-4, with D hard to call. The CDR3 totals 14 residues. Trimming pared 3 bases from V and 8 bases from J, leaving 13 bases between. The CDR3 here is CASSFSVVEEKLFF. DNA for the CDR3: TGTGCCAGCAGTTTTTCGGTAGTGGAGGAAAAACTGTTTTTT.

This clonotype has a count of ten or more. The chain has TRBV5-1 and TRBJ2-5, with TRBD1 matching 11 bases. This CDR3 is 15 amino acids long. The germline V gene has CDR1 SGHRS and CDR2 YFSETQ. V was pared by 4 bases and J by 5 bases, with 7 bases of the junction left unmatched. The CDR3 loop reads CASSRGQGALETQYF. Written as DNA, the CDR3 is TGCGCCAGCAGCCGTGGACAGGGGGCTTTGGAGACCCAGTACTTC.

This clonotype has a count of ten or more. This chain joins TRBV25-1 and TRBJ1-1; no definite D call. V was shortened by 7 bases and J by 5 bases, with 8 bases between the two germline ends. The germline V gene has CDR1 MGHDK and CDR2 SYGVNS. The CDR3 runs 11 residues. CDR3 sequence: CASTEGTEAFF. The CDR3, as DNA: TGTGCCAGCACAGAAGGAACTGAAGCTTTCTTT.